This entry features one TCR beta chain sequence. Its antigen is unknown. Deletions cut 5 bases from V and 5 bases from J, with 9 bases between. The CDR3 length is 12 residues. Germline CDR1 LGHNA, CDR2 YNFKEQ. This sample was included in a study of cytomegalovirus exposure and HLA in healthy donors. Study-wide results and limits: The majority of TCR sequences were rare, yet some public TCRs appeared in many donors. Some V segments (TRBV6-2 and TRBV6-3 among them) were excluded as indistinguishable.

Primers for the PCR totalled 60 Vbeta and 13 Jbeta. The data were produced by immunoSEQ multiplex PCR, yet TCRdb's version contains in-frame clones alone and is incomplete. Seen here are some 110,000 clones, 65% to 90% observed once, and the top ten hold about 1.6%. The chain recombines TRBV4-2 with TRBJ2-5, with TRBD1 as a possible D gene (5 bases). Material for sequencing was PBMCs. The receptor was isolated from a man aged 50 or older in good health and CMV-seronegative. The CDR3: CASSVGRETQYF. In DNA, the CDR3 is TGTGCCAGCAGCGTGGGGCGGGAGACCCAGTACTTC.